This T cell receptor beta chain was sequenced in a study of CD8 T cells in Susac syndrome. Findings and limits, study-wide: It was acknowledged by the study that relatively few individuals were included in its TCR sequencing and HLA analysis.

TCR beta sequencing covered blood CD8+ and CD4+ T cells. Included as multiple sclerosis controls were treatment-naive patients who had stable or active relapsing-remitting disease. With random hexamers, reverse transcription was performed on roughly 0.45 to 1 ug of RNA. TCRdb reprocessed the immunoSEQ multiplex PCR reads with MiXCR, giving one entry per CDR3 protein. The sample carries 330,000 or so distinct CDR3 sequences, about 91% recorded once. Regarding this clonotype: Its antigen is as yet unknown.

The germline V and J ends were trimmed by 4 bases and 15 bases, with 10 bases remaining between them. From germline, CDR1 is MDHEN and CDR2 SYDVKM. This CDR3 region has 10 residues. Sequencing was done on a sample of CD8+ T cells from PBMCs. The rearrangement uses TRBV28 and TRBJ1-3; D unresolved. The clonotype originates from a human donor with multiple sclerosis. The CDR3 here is CASSSPKGYF. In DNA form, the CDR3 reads TGTGCCAGCAGTTCCCCCAAGGGATATTTT. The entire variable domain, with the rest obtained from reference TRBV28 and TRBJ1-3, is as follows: DVKVTQSSRYLVKRTGEKVFLECVQDMDHENMFWYRQDPGLGLRLIYFSYDVKMKEKGDIPEGYSVSREKKERFSLILESASTNQTSMYLCASSSPKGYFGEGSWLTVV.